This TCR beta chain was sequenced for a study of T cells expressing NK-cell markers. Overall study: Sequencing covered eight donors, seven HCMV-seropositive and one seronegative. Whole-study results and caveats: Where several donors were concerned, these clonotypes also led the CD3+CD56-NKG2C+ fraction.

5'RACE template switching with UMIs produced the TCR beta cDNA. One entry per CDR3 protein, without DNA, is what TCRdb gives after re-calling the 5' RACE reads. The sample data list roughly 420,000 distinct CDR3 sequences. The CDR3 sequence is 14 residues long. CDR1 LGHNA and CDR2 YSLEER come from the germline V gene. As to this clonotype: Its specificity is unknown.

Sequencing used blood T cells: a sorted CD56 or NKG2C T cell subset, CD4+ or CD8+ T cells, or bulk PBMC T cells (not recorded which). This receptor was obtained from a woman between 18 and 70 years old in good health. V gene TRBV4-3 combines with J gene TRBJ2-7. This chain's CDR3 is CASSQTDGAYEQYF.